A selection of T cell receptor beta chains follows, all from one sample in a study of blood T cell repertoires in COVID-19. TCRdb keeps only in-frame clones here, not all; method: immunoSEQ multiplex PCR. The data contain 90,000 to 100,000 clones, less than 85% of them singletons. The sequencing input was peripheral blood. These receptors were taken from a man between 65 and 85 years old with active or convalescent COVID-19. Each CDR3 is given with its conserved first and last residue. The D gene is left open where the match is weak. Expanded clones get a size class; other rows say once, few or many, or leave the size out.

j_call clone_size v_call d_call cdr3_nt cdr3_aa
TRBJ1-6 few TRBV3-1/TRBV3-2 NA TGTGCCAGCAGCCAAGGACATTTAGACTCACCCCTCCACTTT CASSQGHLDSPLHF
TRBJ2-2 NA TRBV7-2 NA TGTGCCAGCAGCACGGACTACAACACCGGGGAGCTGTTTTTT CASSTDYNTGELFF
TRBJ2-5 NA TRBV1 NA TGCACCGGGGCCCAGGCCCTCAAAGAGACCCAGTACTTC CTGAQALKETQYF
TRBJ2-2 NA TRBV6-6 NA TGTGCCAGCGGAGCGGATTGGCACCCGAACACCGGGGAGCTGTTTTTT CASGADWHPNTGELFF
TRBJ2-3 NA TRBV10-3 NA TGTGCCATCGCGGCTAACACAGATACGCAGTATTTT CAIAANTDTQYF
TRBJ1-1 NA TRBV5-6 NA TGTGCCAGCAGCGTACAGGGCGGCACTGAAGCTTTCTTT CASSVQGGTEAFF
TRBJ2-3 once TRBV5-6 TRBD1 TGTGCCAGCAGCTTCAGGACAGGGGAAGATACGCAGTATTTT CASSFRTGEDTQYF
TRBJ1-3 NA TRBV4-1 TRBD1 TGCGCCAGCAGCCAAGAGGACAGGGCTGGAAACACCATATATTTT CASSQEDRAGNTIYF
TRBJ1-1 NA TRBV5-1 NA TGCGCCAGCAGCCCAACAGGGCCCACTGAAGCTTTCTTT CASSPTGPTEAFF
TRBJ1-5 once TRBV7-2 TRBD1 TGTGCCAGCAGCCCAGACAGGGGTATACTTCAGCCCCAGCATTTT CASSPDRGILQPQHF
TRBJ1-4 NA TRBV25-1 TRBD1 TGTGCCAGCAGTGATCACCCCTCAGGGGGGACTAATGAAAAACTGTTTTTT CASSDHPSGGTNEKLFF
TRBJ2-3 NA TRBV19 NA TGTGCCAGTAGTAGCCTCGGCGACTCAGATACGCAGTATTTT CASSSLGDSDTQYF
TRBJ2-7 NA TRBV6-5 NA TGTGCCAGCAGTTACGGGGCAGGGAAGGGCTACGAGCAGTACTTC CASSYGAGKGYEQYF
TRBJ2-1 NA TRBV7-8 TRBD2 TGTGCCAGCAGCTTAGTGGAGACGGGGGGGCATGAGCAGTTCTTC CASSLVETGGHEQFF
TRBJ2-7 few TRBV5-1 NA TGCGCCAGCAGCGATTCGGGCGGGTCCTACGAGCAGTACTTC CASSDSGGSYEQYF
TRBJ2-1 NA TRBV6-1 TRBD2 TGTGCCAGCAGTGAACTAGCGGGGGGACTATACAATGAGCAGTTCTTC CASSELAGGLYNEQFF
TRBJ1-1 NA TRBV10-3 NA TGTGCCATCAGACCCGACAGTTGGACTGAAGCTTTCTTT CAIRPDSWTEAFF
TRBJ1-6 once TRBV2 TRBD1 TGTGCCAGCAGTTCTCAGGGGACAGAGAATTCACCCCTCCACTTT CASSSQGTENSPLHF
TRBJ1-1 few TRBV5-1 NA TGCGCCAGCAGCACCACCGGGACATCTACTGAAGCTTTCTTT CASSTTGTSTEAFF
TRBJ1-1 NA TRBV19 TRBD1 TGTGCCAGTAGTTTCCGAACCGGGACAGTGAACACTGAAGCTTTCTTT CASSFRTGTVNTEAFF
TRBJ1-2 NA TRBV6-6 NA TGTGCCAGCAGCGGGATAATTGGCTACACCTTC CASSGIIGYTF
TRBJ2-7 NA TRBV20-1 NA TGCAGTGCTAGTCAGGGTTTAAGTATAGACGAGCAGTACTTC CSASQGLSIDEQYF
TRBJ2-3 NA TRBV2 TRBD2 TGTGCCAGCAGTCCGCGGGGGGGACTACGGCCTAGCACAGATACGCAGTATTTT CASSPRGGLRPSTDTQYF
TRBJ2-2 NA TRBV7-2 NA TGTGCCAGCAGCCAGACATTCACCGGGGAGCTGTTTTTT CASSQTFTGELFF
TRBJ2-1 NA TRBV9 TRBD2 TGTGCCAGCAGTAGGAGCGGGGGAAGCAATGAGCAGTTCTTC CASSRSGGSNEQFF
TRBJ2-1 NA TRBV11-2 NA TGTGCCAGCAGCCTAATGGGGGGGCACAATGAGCAGTTCTTC CASSLMGGHNEQFF
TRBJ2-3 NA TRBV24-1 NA TGTGCCACCAGTGGAGGCGTCACAGATACGCAGTATTTT CATSGGVTDTQYF
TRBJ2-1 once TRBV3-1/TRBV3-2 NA TGTGCCAGCAGCCAAGGTCAGGTAATCAATGAGCAGTTCTTC CASSQGQVINEQFF
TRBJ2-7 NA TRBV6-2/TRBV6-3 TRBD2 TGTGCCAGCAGTTGGGGCGGGGGAGCCTACGAGCAGTACTTC CASSWGGGAYEQYF
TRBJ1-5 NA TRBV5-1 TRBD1 TGCGCCAGCAGCTTCGGACAGGACCATTATAGCAATCAGCCCCAGCATTTT CASSFGQDHYSNQPQHF
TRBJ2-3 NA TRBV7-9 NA TGTGCCAGCAGCACCGGGACACGCGGCACAGATACGCAGTATTTT CASSTGTRGTDTQYF
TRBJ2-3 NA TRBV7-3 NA TGTGCCAGCAGCTTAAGGCAGGGGTTCACAGATACGCAGTATTTT CASSLRQGFTDTQYF
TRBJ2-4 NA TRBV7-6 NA TGTGCCAGCAGCTTATCTCCCCGGTTGGACATTCAGTACTTC CASSLSPRLDIQYF
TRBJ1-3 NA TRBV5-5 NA TGTGCCAGCAGCCTAACACAGGGCTTCTCTGGAAACACCATATATTTT CASSLTQGFSGNTIYF
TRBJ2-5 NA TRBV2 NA TGTGCCAGCAGTGTAGAAGAGACCCAGTACTTC CASSVEETQYF
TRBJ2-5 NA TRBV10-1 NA TGCGCCAGCAGTGATGGACAGTTCCAAGAGACCCAGTACTTC CASSDGQFQETQYF
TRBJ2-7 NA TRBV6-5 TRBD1 TGTGCCAGCAGAACGCCAGGGGGCCAGCAGTACTTC CASRTPGGQQYF
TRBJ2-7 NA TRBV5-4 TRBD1 TGTGCCAGCAGCTCTAAGACAGGGGGGAACGACGAGCAGTACTTC CASSSKTGGNDEQYF
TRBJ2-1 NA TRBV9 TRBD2 TGTGCCAGCAGCGTAGCTCTCCTAGCGGGACAACTACCCTACAATGAGCAGTTCTTC CASSVALLAGQLPYNEQFF
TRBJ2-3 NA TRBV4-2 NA TGTGCCAGCAGCCAAGAGGTCCAGGGTGGGACAGATACGCAGTATTTT CASSQEVQGGTDTQYF
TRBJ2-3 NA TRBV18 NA TGTGCCAGCTCACCCCTCAAGACAGCTTTGGGGACAGATACGCAGTATTTT CASSPLKTALGTDTQYF
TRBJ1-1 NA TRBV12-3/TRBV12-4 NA TGTGCCAGCAGGGGCGGGAGGTACACTGAAGCTTTCTTT CASRGGRYTEAFF
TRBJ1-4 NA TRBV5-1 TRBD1 TGCGCCAGCAGCACAACCGGGACAGGGGTAGAAAAACTGTTTTTT CASSTTGTGVEKLFF
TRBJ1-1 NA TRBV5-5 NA TGTGCCAGCAGCTTAGGGAGTTGGAACACTGAAGCTTTCTTT CASSLGSWNTEAFF
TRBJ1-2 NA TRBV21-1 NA TGTGCCAGCAGCCATTCACGACAGGCCCTCTATGGCTACACCTTC CASSHSRQALYGYTF
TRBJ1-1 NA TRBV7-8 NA TGTGCCAGCAGCTTAGTAGGGAGGGACACTGAAGCTTTCTTT CASSLVGRDTEAFF
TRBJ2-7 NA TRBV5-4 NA TGTGCCAGCAGCCCCGACAGGACTCTCACCTACGAGCAGTACTTC CASSPDRTLTYEQYF
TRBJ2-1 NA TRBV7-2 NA TGTGCCAGCAGCTCCCGGGACTTGGCTGGGAATGAGCAGTTCTTC CASSSRDLAGNEQFF
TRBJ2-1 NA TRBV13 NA TGTGCCAGCAGCTTCCAAAATGAGCAGTTCTTC CASSFQNEQFF
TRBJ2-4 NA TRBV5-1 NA TGCGCCAGCAGCTTGGACAGGACCAAAAACATTCAGTACTTC CASSLDRTKNIQYF
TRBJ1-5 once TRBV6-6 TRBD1 TGTGCCAGCAGTACTGGACAGGGCCTGGGGCCCCAGCATTTT CASSTGQGLGPQHF
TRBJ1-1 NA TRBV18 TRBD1 TGTGCCAGCTCGCCGGGACAGGCCTACACTGAAGCTTTCTTT CASSPGQAYTEAFF